This T cell receptor beta chain comes out of a study of shared clonotypes between healthy human individuals. Points from the study as a whole: Non-shared clonotypes showed lower generation probabilities than clonotypes common to all four donors. Generally, estimated richness proved larger in naive subsets than it did in memory subsets.

Here immunoSEQ multiplex PCR was the method, and the copy in TCRdb shows in-frame clones only, minus some. The sample holds 2 million to 2.5 million clones, 90% to 95% seen once. This CDR3 has 14 residues. Per germline, CDR1 GTSNPN and CDR2 SVGIG (reference sequence). V was clipped by 8 bases and J by 3 bases, with 17 bases between them. In the case of this clone: Its specificity is unknown.

Healthy HIV-negative adults with no recent acute infections or vaccinations were recruited as donors. Material: naive CD4+ T cells sorted from blood. The subset: CD45RA+ positively selected. This clonotype originated in a man aged 18 to 30 in good health. The V call is TRBV30, the J call TRBJ1-5; D is undetermined. CDR3 coding DNA: TGTGCCCGGGGTGAGGGTGGGTCCAATCAGCCCCAGCATTTT. Its protein product is CARGEGGSNQPQHF.